A selection of T cell receptor beta chains follows, all from one sample in a study of T cells in localized non-small cell lung cancer. Generated by immunoSEQ multiplex PCR, the TCRdb table keeps only in-frame clones and is missing some. The table lists roughly 77,000 clones, around nine tenths of them singletons. The material was peripheral blood, obtained before any cancer treatment. The receptors stem from a woman aged 40 to 75 with stage I squamous cell lung carcinoma. Each CDR3 is given with its conserved first and last residue. Rows give clone size only sometimes, using once, few, many, or a class for an expanded clone.

clone size,V gene,J gene,CDR3 protein
many,TRBV6-5,TRBJ2-7,CASSNGLLGEQYF
-,TRBV5-5,TRBJ2-3,CASRYTDRLSSTDTQYF
-,TRBV5-5,TRBJ1-6,CASSLAQGYNSPLHF
-,TRBV4-1,TRBJ1-6,CASSQEADASPLHF
-,TRBV7-9,TRBJ2-4,CASSPLNVWTTKNIQYF
-,TRBV5-1,TRBJ1-1,CASSPTGGLKNTEAFF
-,TRBV9,TRBJ1-1,CASSVGNKVTEAFF
-,TRBV7-9,TRBJ1-2,CASSFRGYVDGYTF
-,TRBV7-9,TRBJ1-1,CASSLALTGAQAFF
-,TRBV5-4,TRBJ1-1,CASSTDGKTEAFF
once,TRBV5-5,TRBJ1-5,CASSSGQGFGQPQHF
once,TRBV19,TRBJ1-6,CASTKTGNNSPLHF
-,TRBV6-4,TRBJ1-2,CASSDGSGGYGYTF
-,TRBV5-1,TRBJ1-2,CASSLGQGLVYGYTF
once,TRBV18,TRBJ1-1,CASSPPAGTAFTEAFF
-,TRBV5-1,TRBJ1-3,CASSTTPSGNTIYF
-,TRBV4-2,TRBJ2-3,CASSQEVGRSTDTQYF
few,TRBV4-1,TRBJ1-1,CASSQKPRDTEAFF
-,TRBV6-1,TRBJ2-7,CASRPWTFYEQYF
-,TRBV4-1,TRBJ2-7,CASSQEPARGGLSYEQYF
once,TRBV5-1,TRBJ2-1,CASSLAPSGGRSSYNEQFF
-,TRBV6-5,TRBJ2-7,CASSRGQDFYEQYF
-,TRBV2,TRBJ1-5,CASSGWRGASSQPQHF
-,TRBV5-6,TRBJ1-1,CASSRPGTGTENTEAFF
-,TRBV4-2,TRBJ1-5,CANSQDLLSNQPQHF
-,TRBV6-1,TRBJ1-5,CASSGGSGGNQPQHF
-,TRBV5-4,TRBJ2-1,CASSFSPPARNNEQFF
-,TRBV11-2,TRBJ2-7,CASSIRGGLYEQYF
-,TRBV2,TRBJ2-1,CASSEGGGRVNEQFF
-,TRBV6-1,TRBJ1-5,CASSEVNSNQPQHF
-,TRBV14,TRBJ2-7,CASSQQVPRLLDF
few,TRBV7-2,TRBJ1-2,CASSLGGQLYGYTF
once,TRBV5-1,TRBJ2-7,CASSLDILRGEQYF
-,TRBV6-5,TRBJ2-3,CASSSLPGGHADTQYF
-,TRBV11-2,TRBJ2-1,CASSHPGQVLEGQFF
-,TRBV7-2,TRBJ2-1,CASSLVSRGGADEQFF
-,TRBV5-1,TRBJ2-1,CASSLGQGSVNEQFF
-,TRBV18,TRBJ1-2,CASSPSGGDGYTF
-,TRBV6-1,TRBJ2-1,CASSQRDLYNEQFF
-,TRBV5-1,TRBJ1-6,CASSPDSYNSPLHF
-,TRBV5-4,TRBJ1-4,CASSPRQGAGEKLFF
-,TRBV2,TRBJ1-2,CASRETEHNYGYTF
once,TRBV4-1,TRBJ1-5,CASSQDRRISQPQHF
once,TRBV4-1,TRBJ1-4,CASSRYFPRDRAGEKLFF
-,TRBV19,TRBJ1-1,CASSIWIGQGDEAFF
-,TRBV27,TRBJ1-1,CASSRALSPEAFF
-,TRBV30,TRBJ1-6,CAWTGTAGSPLHF